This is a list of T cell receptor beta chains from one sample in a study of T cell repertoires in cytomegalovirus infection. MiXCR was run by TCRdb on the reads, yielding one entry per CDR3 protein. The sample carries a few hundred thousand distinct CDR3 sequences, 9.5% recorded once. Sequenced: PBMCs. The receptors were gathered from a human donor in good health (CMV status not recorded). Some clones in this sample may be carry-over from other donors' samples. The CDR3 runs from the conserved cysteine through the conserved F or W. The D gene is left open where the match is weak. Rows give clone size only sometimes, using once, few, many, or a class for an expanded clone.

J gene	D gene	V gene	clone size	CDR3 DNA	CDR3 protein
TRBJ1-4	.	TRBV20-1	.	TGCAGTGCCCCACCCGGGAATTGGGCAACTAATGAAAAACTGTTTTTT	CSAPPGNWATNEKLFF
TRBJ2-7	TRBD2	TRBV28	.	TGTGCCAGCCTTTCAGGGGGACTAGCTCTTTACGAGCAGTACTTC	CASLSGGLALYEQYF
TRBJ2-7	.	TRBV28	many	TGTGCCAGCAACCCGTGGGCAGGGGAGAGTTACGAGCAGTACTTC	CASNPWAGESYEQYF
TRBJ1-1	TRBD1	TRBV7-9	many	TGTGCCAGCGGCAGACAGGGCGACACTGAAGCTTTCTTT	CASGRQGDTEAFF
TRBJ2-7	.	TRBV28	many	TGTGCCAGCAGTTACAGGGTTCCCTACGAGCAGTACTTC	CASSYRVPYEQYF
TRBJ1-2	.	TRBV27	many	TGTGCCAGCAGTTTAAATTCGCTTGTCCATGGCTACACCTTC	CASSLNSLVHGYTF
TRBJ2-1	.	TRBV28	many	TGTGCCATCTCCGCGGGTCTTGAGCAGTTCTTC	CAISAGLEQFF
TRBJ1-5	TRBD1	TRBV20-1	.	TGCGGTACCGGGACAGGGTTAAATAGCAATCAGCCCCAGCATTTT	CGTGTGLNSNQPQHF
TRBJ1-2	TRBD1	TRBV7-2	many	TGTGCCAGCAGCTCGGGACAGGAGGACTATGGCTACACCTTC	CASSSGQEDYGYTF
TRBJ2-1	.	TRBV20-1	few	TGCAGTGCTAGAGATCACACGGAGAAACCTTACAATGAGCAGTTCTTC	CSARDHTEKPYNEQFF
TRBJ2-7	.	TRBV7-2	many	TGTGCCAGCAGCTTAGGGCGTTTTTTGAAAAGGGAGGGACAGGACTACGAGCAGTACTTC	CASSLGRFLKREGQDYEQYF
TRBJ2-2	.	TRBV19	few	TGTGCCAGTAGTATGGTGCGGAGGAACACCGGGGAGCTGTTTTTT	CASSMVRRNTGELFF
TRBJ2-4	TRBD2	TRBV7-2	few	TGTGCCAGCAGCTTTCCCGCTAGCGGGAGGACCATTCAGTACTTC	CASSFPASGRTIQYF
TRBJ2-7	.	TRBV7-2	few	TGTGCCAGCAGCTCCGCCGGGACGACCCGTTACGAGCAGTACTTC	CASSSAGTTRYEQYF
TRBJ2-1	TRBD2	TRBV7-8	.	TGTGCCAGCAGCCCCGGGACTAGCGGGAGGGTTGAGCAGTTCTTC	CASSPGTSGRVEQFF
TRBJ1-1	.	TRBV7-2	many	TGTGCCAGCAGCGTACAGGGTAAAGTGAACACTGAAGCTTTCTTT	CASSVQGKVNTEAFF
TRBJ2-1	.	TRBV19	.	TGTGCCAGTAGTATAGATTGGAGGCTGCCCCACAATGAGCAGTTCTTC	CASSIDWRLPHNEQFF
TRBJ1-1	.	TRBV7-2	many	TGTGCCAGCAGCTTAGCGGACGGCCCTGAAGCTTTCTTT	CASSLADGPEAFF
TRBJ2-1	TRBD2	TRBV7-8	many	TGTGCCAGCAACCCAGCGGGGGGGGTTTATGAGCAGTTCTTC	CASNPAGGVYEQFF
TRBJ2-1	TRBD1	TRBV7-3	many	TGTGCCAGCAGCCCGGGACAGGGACACAATGAGCAGTTCTTC	CASSPGQGHNEQFF
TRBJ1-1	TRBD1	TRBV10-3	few	TGTGCCATCAGCAGACAGGGGGCCGGCGCTGAAGCTTTCTTT	CAISRQGAGAEAFF
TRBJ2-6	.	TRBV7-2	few	TGTGCCAGCATCCTTAAGGGGCCTGGGGCCAACGTCCTGACTTTC	CASILKGPGANVLTF
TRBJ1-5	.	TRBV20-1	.	TGCAGTGCTAGAGAAGCCGGGACCCTGAGGGATCAGCCCCAGCATTTT	CSAREAGTLRDQPQHF
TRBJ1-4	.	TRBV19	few	TGTGCCAGTAGCATCAGGGCGACTAATGAAAAACTGTTTTTT	CASSIRATNEKLFF
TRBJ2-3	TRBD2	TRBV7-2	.	TGTGCCAGCAGCTTAGCCTATAGGACTAGCGGGAGGTCAAAGACGCAGTATTTT	CASSLAYRTSGRSKTQYF
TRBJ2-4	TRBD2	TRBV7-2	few	TGTGCCAGCACCCCCGGGGGGGGGAACATTCAGTACTTC	CASTPGGGNIQYF
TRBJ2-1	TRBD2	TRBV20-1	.	TGCAGTGCTAGACTAGCGGGAGGGCATGAGCAGTTCTTC	CSARLAGGHEQFF
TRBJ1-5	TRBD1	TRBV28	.	TGTGCCAGCCAAGGGACAGGGGGAGGCAATCAGCCCCAGCATTTT	CASQGTGGGNQPQHF
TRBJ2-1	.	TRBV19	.	TGTGCCACTCGGCGGGTTTCCTACAATGACCAGTTCTTC	CATRRVSYNDQFF
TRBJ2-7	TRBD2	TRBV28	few	TGTGCCAGCAGGAAAGGGGCTAGCGGGGGCTACGAGCAGTACTTC	CASRKGASGGYEQYF
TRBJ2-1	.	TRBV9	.	TGTGCCAGCAGTTCGGCAGGTGAGCAGTTCTTC	CASSSAGEQFF
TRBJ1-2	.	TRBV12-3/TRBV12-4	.	TGTGCCAGCAGGCTGACTGAATGGGTACATGGCTACACCTTC	CASRLTEWVHGYTF
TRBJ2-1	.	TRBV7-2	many	TGTGCCAGCAGCTTAGGGGCTGCGGGGATATACAATGAGCAGTTCTTC	CASSLGAAGIYNEQFF
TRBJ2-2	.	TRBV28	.	TGTGCCAGCAGTTTAGTCCCAGCGGGCACCGGGGAGCTGTTTTTT	CASSLVPAGTGELFF
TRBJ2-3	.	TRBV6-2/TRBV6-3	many	TGTGCCAGCAGTTACTCAAGGTTAAGGGATACGCAGTATTTT	CASSYSRLRDTQYF
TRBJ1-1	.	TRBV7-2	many	TGTGCCAGCAGCCTGGGGGGCTATGAAGCTTTCTTT	CASSLGGYEAFF
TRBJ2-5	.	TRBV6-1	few	TGTGCCAGCAGTCGGGGGAAAGGAAACCAAGAGACCCAGTACTTC	CASSRGKGNQETQYF
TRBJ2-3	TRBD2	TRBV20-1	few	TGCAGTGCTAGCATCCCCGGGACTAAAAGCACAGATACGCAGTATTTT	CSASIPGTKSTDTQYF
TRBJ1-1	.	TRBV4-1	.	TGTGCCAGCAGCCAGACAACGGGACTCTTGTTT	CASSQTTGLLF
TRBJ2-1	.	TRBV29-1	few	.	CSVEVASGNRGFF
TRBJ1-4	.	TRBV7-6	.	TGTGCCAGCAGCCTTCGTAGGGGGAGAATCGAAAAACTGTTTTTT	CASSLRRGRIEKLFF
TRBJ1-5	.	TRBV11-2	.	TGTGCCAGCAGCCGGGACGGGCGTAGCAATCAGCCCCAGCATTTT	CASSRDGRSNQPQHF
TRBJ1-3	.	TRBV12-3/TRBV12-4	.	TGTGCCAGCAGTTCCCAGACAGTCCTCTCTGGAAACACCATATATTTT	CASSSQTVLSGNTIYF
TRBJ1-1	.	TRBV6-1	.	TGTGCCAGCAGTCGGTTCAGGGCTATGAACACTGAAGCTTTCTTT	CASSRFRAMNTEAFF
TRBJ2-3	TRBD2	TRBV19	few	TGTGCCAGTAGCGAACGAGCGGGAGGCACAGATACGCAGTATTTT	CASSERAGGTDTQYF
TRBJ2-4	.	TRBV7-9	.	TGTGCCAGCAGCTCACAGGGAGGGTCCAAAAACATTCAGTACTTC	CASSSQGGSKNIQYF
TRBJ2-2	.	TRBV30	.	TGTGCCTGGAGGGTAGCGACGAACACCGGGGAGCTGTTTTTT	CAWRVATNTGELFF
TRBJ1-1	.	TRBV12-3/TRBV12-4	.	TGTGCCAGCAGTTTTGGGGCCCGGGCTTTCTTT	CASSFGARAFF